This T cell receptor (beta chain) derives from a study of patients and donors after allogeneic stem cell transplantation. V dropped 5 bases and J dropped 4; count of bases not matched to a gene: 9. Germline loops: CDR1 SGHTA, CDR2 FQGNSA. The CDR3 runs 16 residues. TCRdb re-called the RT-PCR reads with MiXCR, one entry per CDR3 protein. The data show about 230,000 distinct CDR3 sequences, 13% to 15% seen once. This clonotype appeared many times. Sequencing input: blood, either unsorted or a sorted T cell fraction (not recorded which). This chain connects TRBV7-2 to TRBJ1-3, with 9 bases fitting TRBD1. This sequence originates from a human donor who was either an allogeneic HSCT recipient or a stem cell or donor lymphocyte infusion donor (not recorded which). It is not recorded whose cells these are; they may come from a transplant donor. CDR3 protein: CASSQQQGASGNTIYF. CDR3 DNA sequence: TGTGCCAGCAGCCAACAACAGGGGGCTTCCGGAAACACCATATATTTT. Variable domain in full (rest from reference TRBV7-2 and TRBJ1-3): GAGVSQSPSNKVTEKGKDVELRCDPISGHTALYWYRQSLGQGLEFLIYFQGNSAPDKSGLPSDRFSAERTGGSVSTLTIQRTQQEDSAVYLCASSQQQGASGNTIYFGEGSWLTVV.